This entry is about one T cell receptor (beta chain). Its antigen is not identified. The CDR3 loop spans 13 amino acids. Trimming took 8 bases from V and 2 from J; bases not matched to a gene: 3. CDR1 and CDR2 from the germline V gene are MNHEY and SMNVEV (reference sequence). The data originate from a study of cytomegalovirus exposure and HLA in healthy donors. Findings of the study overall: There were several of the most significant clusters that appeared linked to common viral pathogens in a later analysis.

With 60 Vbeta and 13 Jbeta primers, the PCR was carried out. TCRdb's table, derived via immunoSEQ multiplex PCR, lists solely in-frame clones and lacks some. This table holds some 130,000 clones, 72% found once. This TCR was recovered from a man aged 50 or older in good health and CMV-seropositive. What was sequenced was PBMCs. V usage is TRBV27 and J usage is TRBJ2-5, with 9 bases identical to TRBD1. The CDR3 loop is CASGTGNQETQYF. The DNA of the CDR3 is TGTGCCAGCGGGACAGGGAATCAAGAGACCCAGTACTTC.